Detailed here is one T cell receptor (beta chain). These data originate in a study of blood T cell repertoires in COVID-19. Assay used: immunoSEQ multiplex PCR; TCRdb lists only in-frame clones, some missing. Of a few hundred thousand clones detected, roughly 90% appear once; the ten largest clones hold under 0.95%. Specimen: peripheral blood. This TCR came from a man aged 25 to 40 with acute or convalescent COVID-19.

The CDR3 region is CAWQGTGELFF. For the CDR3, the DNA is TGTGCCTGGCAGGGCACCGGGGAGCTGTTTTTT. The V gene is TRBV30, the J gene TRBJ2-2; possibly TRBD1 for D (5 bases). CDR3 length equals 11 residues. Trimming pared 5 bases from V and 4 bases from J, leaving 5 bases between. Per the germline V gene, CDR1 is GTSNPN and CDR2 is SVGIG (reference sequence).